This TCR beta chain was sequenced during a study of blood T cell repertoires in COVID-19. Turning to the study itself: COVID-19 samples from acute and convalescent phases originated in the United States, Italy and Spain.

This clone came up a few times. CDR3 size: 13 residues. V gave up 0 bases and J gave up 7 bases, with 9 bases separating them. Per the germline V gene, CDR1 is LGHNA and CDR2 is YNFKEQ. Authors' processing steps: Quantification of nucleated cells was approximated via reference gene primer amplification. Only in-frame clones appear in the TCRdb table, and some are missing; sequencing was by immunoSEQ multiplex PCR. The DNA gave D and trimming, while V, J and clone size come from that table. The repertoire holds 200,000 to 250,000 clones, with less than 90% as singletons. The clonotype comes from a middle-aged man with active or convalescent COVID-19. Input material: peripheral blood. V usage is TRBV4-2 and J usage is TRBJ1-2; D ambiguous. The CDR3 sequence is CASSQDEAGGYTF. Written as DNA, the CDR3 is TGTGCCAGCAGCCAAGATGAGGCGGGTGGCTACACCTTC.